These T cell receptor beta chains were read from a single sample in a study of cytomegalovirus exposure and HLA in healthy donors. TCRdb keeps only in-frame clones here, not all; method: immunoSEQ multiplex PCR. The profile shows more than 90,000 clones, 80% to 85% of them singletons. Sequencing input: PBMCs. The receptors shown here come from a woman aged 70-85 years in good health and CMV-seropositive. The CDR3 runs from the conserved cysteine through the conserved F or W. A D gene is named only where the DNA matches it firmly. For some rows the clone size is stated as once, few or many, or as a class when expanded; others skip it.

CDR3 protein | CDR3 DNA | D gene | J gene | V gene | clone size
CSGRGGDERHF | TGCAGTGGCCGAGGGGGGGACGAAAGGCATTTT | NA | TRBJ1-5 | TRBV20-1 | NA
CASSLARERDTGELFF | TGTGCCAGCAGCTTGGCGCGGGAGAGAGACACCGGGGAGCTGTTTTTT | TRBD2 | TRBJ2-2 | TRBV5-4 | NA
CASSHTGVSSYNEQFF | TGTGCCAGCAGCCACACGGGGGTTAGCTCCTACAATGAGCAGTTCTTC | NA | TRBJ2-1 | TRBV7-2 | few
CASRRQGMNTEAFF | TGTGCCAGTAGAAGACAGGGGATGAACACTGAAGCTTTCTTT | TRBD1 | TRBJ1-1 | TRBV19 | NA
CASSPHATGPSKGGRNEQFF | TGTGCCAGCAGTCCCCACGCCACAGGTCCCTCGAAAGGGGGTCGCAATGAGCAGTTCTTC | NA | TRBJ2-1 | TRBV28 | NA
CASSQVGGNTEAFF | TGTGCCAGCAGCCAAGTCGGCGGGAACACTGAAGCTTTCTTT | NA | TRBJ1-1 | TRBV14 | few
CASSSPPQGISYEQYF | TGTGCCAGCAGCTCGCCCCCCCAGGGTATCTCCTACGAGCAGTACTTC | NA | TRBJ2-7 | TRBV5-6 | NA
CASSVGTGVGTETQYF | TGTGCCAGCAGCGTAGGGACAGGGGTAGGGACAGAGACCCAGTACTTC | TRBD1 | TRBJ2-5 | TRBV5-4 | once
CASSAGQGNEQFF | TGTGCCAGCTCAGCGGGACAGGGTAATGAGCAGTTCTTC | TRBD1 | TRBJ2-1 | TRBV18 | NA
CASSPNPRTGNYNEQFF | TGCGCCAGCAGCCCTAATCCCCGGACCGGGAACTACAATGAGCAGTTCTTC | NA | TRBJ2-1 | TRBV4-1 | NA
CASSLETARNTEAFF | TGTGCCAGCAGCTTGGAGACAGCCCGGAACACTGAAGCTTTCTTT | NA | TRBJ1-1 | TRBV5-4 | NA
CASSALSRPDTQYF | TGTGCCAGCAGCGCCCTTTCCAGGCCAGATACGCAGTATTTT | NA | TRBJ2-3 | TRBV9 | NA
CAFSGGLSPYEQYF | TGTGCCTTTTCGGGGGGGCTGTCTCCCTACGAGCAGTACTTC | TRBD2 | TRBJ2-7 | TRBV2 | NA
CASSLTDRGKNNEQFF | TGTGCCAGCAGCTTAACCGACAGGGGGAAAAACAATGAGCAGTTCTTC | TRBD1 | TRBJ2-1 | TRBV7-9 | NA